The 18 T cell receptor beta chains reported below all come from one sample, sequenced in a study of T cells after yellow fever vaccination (dated by TCRdb to about 2019). In the paper's terms, the treatment or condition label means: live attenuated yellow fever vaccine strain. Library prep was done by 5' RACE. These reads were obtained on an Illumina NovaSeq 6000. TCRdb trimmed the raw reads at Q25, called clones with MiXCR and kept productive beta chains. Duplicate CDR3 protein sequences are folded into a single record with the most common DNA and genes. Here the sample has some 200,000 distinct CDR3 sequences; approximately 3.2% occur a single time. The ten biggest clones cover 2.5% to 3.5% of the sample. The sequencing used CD4+ T cells sorted from PBMCs, collected 10 days after the yellow fever booster vaccination. These receptors were taken from a man aged 18 to 30 who received the YFV17D yellow fever vaccine.

A few counts support this clonotype. The rearrangement uses TRBV5-6 and TRBJ1-5; D unresolved. Trimming removed 1 base from V and 5 bases from J, with 7 bases in between. CDR3 length equals 13 residues. Germline CDR1 reads SGHDT; CDR2 reads YYEEEE. CDR3 loop: CASSLRRHQPQHF. The CDR3, as DNA: TGTGCCAGCAGCTTGCGGAGACATCAGCCCCAGCATTTT.

This clonotype was seen a handful of times. The chain recombines TRBV24-1 with TRBJ1-1; D gene ambiguous. V was clipped by 6 bases and J by 3 bases, with 13 bases between them. CDR3 length equals 14 residues. Germline CDR1 reads KGHDR; CDR2 reads SFDVKD. The CDR3 loop is CATSPPCLDTEAFF. Here the CDR3 DNA reads TGTGCCACCAGTCCACCGTGCCTAGACACTGAAGCTTTCTTT.

The V gene is TRBV5-1, the J gene TRBJ2-3; 9 nucleotides match TRBD1. The CDR3 runs to 14 residues. CDR1 and CDR2 (germline): SGHRS, YFSETQ. V shed 7 bases and J 5 bases; nucleotides not matched to a gene: 8. CDR3 protein: CASGGQGTGDTQYF. CDR3 DNA: TGCGCCAGCGGGGGACAGGGAACAGGAGATACGCAGTATTTT.

V usage is TRBV7-2 and J usage is TRBJ1-5; D is ambiguous. The CDR3 is 14 residues long. The V and J ends lost 6 bases and 5 bases respectively, with 14 bases between them. CDR1 and CDR2 from the germline V gene are SGHTA and FQGNSA. CDR3 loop: CASRQAGFYQPQHF. The DNA of the CDR3 is TGTGCCAGCAGACAAGCGGGATTTTATCAGCCCCAGCATTTT.

This clonotype was counted many times. The chain is built from TRBV21-1 and TRBJ2-7; the D call TRBD2 from the table was never checked on the DNA. TRBV21-1 is given as a pseudogene. The CDR3 runs to 17 residues. The CDR3 loop is CASSLDIYPGSSYEQYV. The CDR3 DNA is TGTGCCAGCAGCCTCGATATCTATCCCGGGTCTTCCTACGAGCAGTACGTC.

This clonotype was found many times. The gene calls are TRBV20-1 and TRBJ1-4; D unresolved. The CDR3 is made up of 11 amino acids. Trimming took off 3 bases at V and 4 bases at J, with 3 bases between the two ends. Germline CDR1 is DFQATT and CDR2 is SNEGSKA (reference sequence). The CDR3 DNA reads TGCAGTGCTAGGAATAATGAAAAACTGTTTTTT. It specifies CSARNNEKLFF.

The chain recombines TRBV5-4 with TRBJ1-6; D is perhaps TRBD1 (5 bases). The V end lost 0 bases, the J end lost 10 bases, and 14 bases lay between the germline ends. CDR1 and CDR2 from the germline V gene are SGHNT and YYREEE (reference sequence). CDR3 length equals 15 residues. CDR3: CASSLDGREGSPLHF. In nucleotides, the CDR3 is TGTGCCAGCAGCTTGGATGGCAGGGAAGGATCACCCCTCCACTTT.

This clonotype was counted many times. V gene TRBV20-1 combines with J gene TRBJ1-2; tentatively, D is TRBD1 (6 bases). Looked up from germline, CDR1 is DFQATT and CDR2 is SNEGSKA (reference sequence). Trimming took off 8 bases at V and 2 bases at J, with 12 bases between the two ends. CDR3 length: 12 residues. The DNA for the CDR3 is TGCAGTATGGGGACACCGAACTATGGCTACACCTTC. Its protein product is CSMGTPNYGYTF.

This clonotype was found many times. The rearrangement uses TRBV30 and TRBJ2-7; TRBD1 or TRBD2 may be the D gene (5 bases each). The length of the CDR3 is 14 residues. V was cut by 4 bases and J by 6 bases, with 19 bases left in between. Germline V gene lookup returns CDR1 GTSNPN and CDR2 SVGIG (reference sequence). The CDR3 nucleotides are TGTGCCTGGATCTACGGTGGGGGAACGGGCGAGCAGTACTTC. Translated, it gives CAWIYGGGTGEQYF. Complete variable domain (other parts from reference TRBV30 and TRBJ2-7): SQTIHQWPATLVQPVGSPLSLECTVEGTSNPNLYWYRQAAGRGLQLLFYSVGIGQISSEVPQNLSASRPQDRQFILSSKKLLLSDSGFYLCAWIYGGGTGEQYFGPGTRLTVT.

This clonotype has more than one count but fewer than ten. The rearrangement links TRBV4-2 to TRBJ2-1; D perhaps matches TRBD1 (5 bases). Trimming pared 1 base from V and 0 bases from J, leaving 10 bases between. The CDR3 totals 16 residues. Looked up from germline, CDR1 is LGHNA and CDR2 is YNFKEQ. CDR3 region: CASSQVVGRSYNEQFF. DNA for the CDR3: TGTGCCAGCAGCCAAGTAGTGGGGCGCTCCTACAATGAGCAGTTCTTC.

This clonotype turned up a few times. V and J are TRBV5-1 and TRBJ2-2; 7 bases agree with TRBD1. Germline V gives CDR1 SGHRS, CDR2 YFSETQ. Losses at the gene ends were 7 bases for V and 0 bases for J; bases not matched to a gene: 3. The CDR3 consists of 14 residues. CDR3 residues: CASLGQTNTGELFF. CDR3 bases: TGCGCCAGCCTGGGACAGACGAACACCGGGGAGCTGTTTTTT. The variable domain in full, with the rest retrieved from reference TRBV5-1 and TRBJ2-2, is KAGVTQTPRYLIKTRGQQVTLSCSPISGHRSVSWYQQTPGQGLQFLFEYFSETQRNKGNFPGRFSGRQFSNSRSEMNVSTLELGDSALYLCASLGQTNTGELFFGEGSRLTVL.

The chain recombines TRBV7-2 with TRBJ2-5; the D gene is possibly TRBD2 (6 bases). This CDR3 contains 14 residues. V lost 1 base, J lost 3 bases, and 9 bases lay in between. CDR1 is SGHTA and CDR2 is FQGNSA in the germline V gene. The CDR3 sequence: CASSLVWREETQYF. CDR3 DNA sequence: TGTGCCAGCAGCTTAGTCTGGAGGGAAGAGACCCAGTACTTC.

This clonotype has ten or more counts. This chain links TRBV5-1 with TRBJ2-5; 7 bases line up with TRBD2. J gave up 5 bases and V 4 bases, and 5 bases lay outside the gene matches. The CDR3 sequence is 13 residues long. From germline, CDR1 is SGHRS and CDR2 YFSETQ. The CDR3 loop reads CASSTGEGETQYF. DNA of the CDR3: TGCGCCAGCAGCACGGGGGAGGGGGAGACCCAGTACTTC.

The table lists this clonotype with many counts. The CDR3 loop reads CASSLESMAQYF. The CDR3 DNA reads TGTGCCAGCAGCTTAGAATCTATGGCCCAGTACTTC. The chain links TRBV7-2 to TRBJ2-5; no definite D call. The V gene lost 1 base and the J gene lost 9 bases, with 9 bases spanning the gap. The length of the CDR3 is 12 residues. The V gene's germline CDR1 is SGHTA and CDR2 FQGNSA.

The sample holds many counts of this clonotype. The V gene is TRBV5-1, the J gene TRBJ2-3, with a weak D call TRBD1 (5 bases). CDR3 size: 14 residues. V gave up 4 bases and J gave up 0 bases, with 9 bases separating them. The germline gives CDR1 SGHRS, CDR2 YFSETQ. DNA for the CDR3: TGCGCCAGCAGCAGGACATCTAGCACAGATACGCAGTATTTT. Translated, it gives CASSRTSSTDTQYF.

The J gene is TRBJ2-3, the V gene TRBV12-3 or TRBV12-4; D is perhaps TRBD1 (6 bases). This CDR3 is 14 amino acids long. Trimming left V 5 bases short and J 5 bases short, with 14 bases between. CDR3 nucleotides: TGTGCCAGCAGTATCAACACAGGGATAGATACGCAGTATTTT. It is translated as CASSINTGIDTQYF.

This clonotype showed up just a few times. CDR3 sequence: CASSLDQLPGLTDTQYF. In nucleotides, the CDR3 is TGTGCCAGCAGCTTGGACCAGTTACCAGGGTTAACGGATACGCAGTATTTT. The chain employs TRBV5-4 and TRBJ2-3; D may be TRBD1 (5 bases). V lost 0 bases, J lost 6 bases, and 20 bases lay in between. CDR1 is SGHNT, CDR2 YYREEE, per germline (reference sequence). The CDR3 length is 17 residues.

The CDR3, as DNA: TGTGCCAGCAGCCTTGGGGGCGTACGACTCCAAGAGACCCAGTACTTC. This gives the protein CASSLGGVRLQETQYF. The chain is built from TRBV12-3 or TRBV12-4 and TRBJ2-5; D might be TRBD1 (6 bases). V was shortened by 6 bases and J by 1 base, with 18 bases between the two germline ends. The CDR3 sequence is 16 residues long.